In this sample, the clone carrying this T cell receptor beta chain turned up a few times. Its antigen is not identified. Pooling covered second doses at about 4 or about 12 weeks. The method was immunoSEQ multiplex PCR; TCRdb's version includes in-frame clones alone and lacks a portion of them. The sample contains around 200,000 clones, 94% of which appear only once. This specimen belongs to a study of T cell responses to AZD1222 COVID-19 vaccine. Regarding the study as a whole: Spike-specific TCR breadth rose after two AZD1222 doses, and depth rose as well. Sampling captured repertoires only after the peak T cell response.

V dropped 7 bases and J dropped 2 bases, with 18 bases sitting between them. Per germline, CDR1 MDHEN and CDR2 SYDVKM. The CDR3 consists of 16 residues. This sequence originates from an adult who received the AZD1222 COVID-19 vaccine. Source: peripheral blood, taken 28 days after the second AZD1222 dose. The chain is built from TRBV28 and TRBJ2-1; D is perhaps TRBD1 or TRBD2 (5 bases each). The CDR3, as DNA: TGTGCCAGCACTCAAGGGGACGGGATTACCTACAATGAGCAGTTCTTC. Its protein is CASTQGDGITYNEQFF.